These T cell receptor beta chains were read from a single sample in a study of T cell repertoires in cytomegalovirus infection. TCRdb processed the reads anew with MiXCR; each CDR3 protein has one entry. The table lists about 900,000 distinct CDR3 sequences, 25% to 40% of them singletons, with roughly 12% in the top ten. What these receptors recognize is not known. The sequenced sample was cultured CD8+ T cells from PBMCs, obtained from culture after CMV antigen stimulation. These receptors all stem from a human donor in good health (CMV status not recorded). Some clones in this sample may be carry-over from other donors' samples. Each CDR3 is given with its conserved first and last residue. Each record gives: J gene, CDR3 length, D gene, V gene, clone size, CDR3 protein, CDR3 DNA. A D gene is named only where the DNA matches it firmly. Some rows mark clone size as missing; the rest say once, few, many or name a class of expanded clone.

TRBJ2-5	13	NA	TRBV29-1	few	CSVEYPDRETQYF	TGCAGCGTTGAATATCCAGACCGGGAGACCCAGTACTTC
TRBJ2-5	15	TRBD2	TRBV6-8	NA	CASSYGGLVGETQYF	TGTGCCAGCAGTTACGGGGGACTAGTGGGGGAGACCCAGTACTTC
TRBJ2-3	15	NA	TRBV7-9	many	CASSLRGDSSDTQYF	TGTGCCAGCAGCCTCAGGGGGGACTCTTCGGATACGCAGTATTTT
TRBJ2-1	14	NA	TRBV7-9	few	CASSLEVELDEQFF	TGTGCCAGCAGCTTAGAGGTAGAGCTAGATGAGCAGTTCTTC
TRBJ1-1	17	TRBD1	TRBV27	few	CASSRTGGRVRNTEAFF	TGTGCCAGCAGCAGGACAGGGGGCAGGGTACGGAACACTGAAGCTTTCTTT
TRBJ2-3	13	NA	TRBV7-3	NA	CASGGARTDTQYF	TGTGCCAGTGGGGGGGCGAGGACAGATACGCAGTATTTT
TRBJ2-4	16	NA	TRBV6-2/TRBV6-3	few	CASSSLSRAAKNIQYF	TGTGCCAGCAGCTCCCTGTCCCGAGCGGCCAAAAACATTCAGTACTTC
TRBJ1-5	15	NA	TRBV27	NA	CASSLSAGEYQPQHF	TGTGCCAGCAGTTTATCAGCAGGGGAGTATCAGCCCCAGCATTTT
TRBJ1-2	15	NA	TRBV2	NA	CASSRGISQNYGYTF	TGTGCCAGCAGTCGCGGAATTTCACAAAACTATGGCTACACCTTC
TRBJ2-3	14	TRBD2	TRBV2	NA	CASWLAGAADTQYF	TGTGCCAGCTGGCTAGCGGGGGCAGCAGATACGCAGTATTTT
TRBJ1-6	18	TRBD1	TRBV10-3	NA	CAISESGDREGFRSPLHF	TGTGCCATCAGTGAGTCTGGGGACAGGGAAGGATTCCGGTCACCCCTCCACTTT
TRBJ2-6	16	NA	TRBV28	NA	CASSKDPRTGANVLTF	TGTGCCAGCAGTAAGGACCCTCGGACGGGGGCCAACGTCCTGACTTTC
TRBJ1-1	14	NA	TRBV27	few	CATRRKGENTEAFF	TGTGCCACCAGGAGGAAAGGGGAGAACACTGAAGCTTTCTTT
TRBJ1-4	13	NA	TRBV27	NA	CASSVGGGEKLFF	TGTGCCAGCAGTGTCGGCGGCGGGGAAAAACTGTTTTTT
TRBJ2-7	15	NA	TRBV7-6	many	CASSPSHDRTYEQYF	TGTGCCAGCAGCCCTTCTCATGACAGGACCTACGAGCAGTACTTC
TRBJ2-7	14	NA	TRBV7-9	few	CASSLQENSYEQYF	TGTGCCAGCAGCTTGCAGGAAAACTCCTACGAGCAGTACTTC
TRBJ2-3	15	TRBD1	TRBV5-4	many	CASSLGDSRTDTQYF	TGTGCCAGCAGCTTGGGGGACAGCCGCACAGATACGCAGTATTTT
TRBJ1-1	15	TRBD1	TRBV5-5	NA	CASSGVGDRGPEAFF	TGTGCCAGCAGCGGGGTTGGGGACAGGGGTCCTGAAGCTTTCTTT
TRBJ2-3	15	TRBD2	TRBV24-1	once	CATSGDTSGGNTQYF	TGTGCCACCAGTGGCGATACTAGCGGGGGAAATACGCAGTATTTT
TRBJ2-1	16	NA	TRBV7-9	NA	CASRPAGDLKYNEQFF	TGTGCCAGCAGACCGGCAGGTGACCTCAAATACAATGAGCAGTTCTTC
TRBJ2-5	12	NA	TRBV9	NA	CANRGTQETQYF	TGTGCCAACCGCGGCACCCAAGAGACCCAGTACTTC